This T cell receptor beta chain derives from a study of Graves' ophthalmopathy and Graves' hyperthyroidism. V dropped 3 bases and J dropped 10 bases, with 12 bases sitting between them. Looked up from germline, CDR1 is SGHTA and CDR2 is FQGNSA. There are 13 residues in the CDR3. General observations from the study: Ophthalmopathy progression was predicted by the model at approximately 70% sensitivity and less than 80% specificity. Blood also harbored most expanded thyroid clonotypes above 0.001 frequency.

Cases classed as stable hyperthyroidism had no ophthalmopathy within 18 months of follow-up. The starting material, roughly 9.4 ml of fresh peripheral blood, provided the PBMCs. This clonotype was detected many times. Its antigen is unidentified. Amplifying from RNA transcripts, the study obtained TCR beta CDR3 regions. RT-PCR in the first round used HTBI primers; a second-round multiplex PCR followed. TCRdb reanalysed the multiplex PCR reads using MiXCR and keeps one entry per CDR3 protein. This sample carries about 370,000 distinct CDR3 sequences, approximately 17% of them seen once, and the ten largest clones take around 2.4%.

The V gene is TRBV7-2, the J gene TRBJ2-2, with D unclear. This sequence was found in an adult woman with stable Graves' hyperthyroidism. The material sequenced was peripheral blood. This CDR3 is CASSFAGPKELFF. The CDR3 bases are TGTGCCAGCAGCTTTGCCGGACCGAAGGAGCTGTTTTTT.